Detailed here is one T cell receptor beta chain. It lacks a known antigen. No per-base quality is available; no much larger clone lies one base away. This record comes from a study of response to subunit inactivated influenza vaccine (dated by TCRdb to between 2018 and 2020). For context, the study as a whole: To follow how T cells responded to a trivalent subunit inactivated influenza vaccine, the researchers relied on deep quantitative profiling of the T cell receptor repertoire.

What the authors observed across the whole study: It was suggested by the authors that each seasonal influenza vaccination may recruit only a limited number of new T cells.

CDR1 is given as MNHEY and CDR2 as SVGAGI, both from the germline V gene. The CDR3 goes from the cysteine to the phenylalanine over 15 residues. The kept DNA is CDR3 alone, 45 bases in frame from the first base. V loses 3 bases of germline sequence and J loses 0 bases, and the interval between the two ends is 12 bases. The library came from RT-PCR. Sequenced on an Illumina HiSeq 2500. TCRdb took the public reads, trimmed them with fastp at Q25, ran MiXCR for clone calling and kept in-frame beta chains. Every CDR3 protein is listed once, alongside the most common genes and DNA of its rows. For this sample there are 860,000 or so distinct CDR3 sequences; less than 25% appear just once. The ten largest make up roughly 10% of the sample.

This receptor chain uses TRBV6-5 and TRBJ2-7; TRBD1 is a weak D gene call, 5 bases matching. The origin of this receptor is a man aged 45-60 years who received an inactivated influenza vaccine. Donor details come from another sample of the same person, matched by shared clones. This material consisted of PBMCs from blood, taken around 5 days after vaccination. The CDR3 region has the sequence CASSYAAGNSYEQYF. The nucleotide sequence reads TGTGCCAGCAGTTATGCTGCAGGGAACTCCTACGAGCAGTACTTC.